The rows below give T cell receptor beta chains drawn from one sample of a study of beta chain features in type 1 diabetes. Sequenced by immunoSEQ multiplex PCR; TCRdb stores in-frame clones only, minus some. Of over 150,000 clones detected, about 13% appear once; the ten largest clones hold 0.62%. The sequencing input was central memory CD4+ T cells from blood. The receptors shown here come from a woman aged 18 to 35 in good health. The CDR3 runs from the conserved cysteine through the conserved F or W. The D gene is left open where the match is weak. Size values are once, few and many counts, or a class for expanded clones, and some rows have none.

cdr3_nt: TGTGCCTGGAGTGTAAGGGCAGGGGGGCAGCCCCAGCATTTT; cdr3_aa: CAWSVRAGGQPQHF; j_call: TRBJ1-5; cdr3_length: 14; v_call: TRBV30; clone_size: .; d_call: TRBD1
cdr3_nt: TGTGCCTGGAACGGACAGGGCACCGGGGAGCTGTTTTTT; cdr3_aa: CAWNGQGTGELFF; j_call: TRBJ2-2; cdr3_length: 13; v_call: TRBV30; clone_size: many; d_call: TRBD1
cdr3_nt: TGTGCCAGCTCACCCCTGGTAGGGGGCGCCACGAATGAGCAGTTCTTC; cdr3_aa: CASSPLVGGATNEQFF; j_call: TRBJ2-1; cdr3_length: 16; v_call: TRBV18; clone_size: .; d_call: TRBD1
cdr3_nt: TGTGCCAGCAGTCGACAGGGTCAAGGTGGCTACACCTTC; cdr3_aa: CASSRQGQGGYTF; j_call: TRBJ1-2; cdr3_length: 13; v_call: TRBV27; clone_size: .; d_call: TRBD1
cdr3_nt: TGTGCCAGCAGCGTAACGGGGAGCAATCAGCCCCAGCATTTT; cdr3_aa: CASSVTGSNQPQHF; j_call: TRBJ1-5; cdr3_length: 14; v_call: TRBV9; clone_size: few; d_call: .
cdr3_nt: TGTGCCTTAAGACAGGGAGGAAACACCATATATTTT; cdr3_aa: CALRQGGNTIYF; j_call: TRBJ1-3; cdr3_length: 12; v_call: TRBV30; clone_size: .; d_call: TRBD1
cdr3_nt: TGTGCCAGCAGTCCAACTAGCGGGAAGGGCAGTGAGCAGTTCTTC; cdr3_aa: CASSPTSGKGSEQFF; j_call: TRBJ2-1; cdr3_length: 15; v_call: TRBV2; clone_size: .; d_call: TRBD2
cdr3_nt: TGTGCCTGGAGTGTATACAGTACTAACTATGGCTACACCTTC; cdr3_aa: CAWSVYSTNYGYTF; j_call: TRBJ1-2; cdr3_length: 14; v_call: TRBV30; clone_size: few; d_call: .
cdr3_nt: TGCGCCAGCAGCGCCGGGGACGGACAGGGGAACTATGGCTACACCTTC; cdr3_aa: CASSAGDGQGNYGYTF; j_call: TRBJ1-2; cdr3_length: 16; v_call: TRBV4-1; clone_size: .; d_call: TRBD1
cdr3_nt: TGTGCCAGCAGCTTAGCAGGTCAGGGGGCTTACGAGCAGTACTTC; cdr3_aa: CASSLAGQGAYEQYF; j_call: TRBJ2-7; cdr3_length: 15; v_call: TRBV7-6; clone_size: .; d_call: TRBD1
cdr3_nt: TGTGCCAGTAGTATGGGGGGGACTAGCGGGAGTAATGAGCAGTTCTTC; cdr3_aa: CASSMGGTSGSNEQFF; j_call: TRBJ2-1; cdr3_length: 16; v_call: TRBV19; clone_size: few; d_call: TRBD2